Sequencing of this T cell receptor beta chain was carried out in a study of blood T cell repertoires in COVID-19. At the level of the study: COVID-19 samples collected from the United States, Italy and Spain covered acute and convalescent phases. Sources were T cells, B-cell-depleted T cells, or PBMCs; the material itself was cDNA or gDNA.

The CDR3 spans 18 residues. V was pared by 0 bases and J by 2 bases, with 6 bases of the junction left unmatched. Germline loops: CDR1 SGHRS, CDR2 YFSETQ. Per the original data handling: Quantification of nucleated cells was approximated via reference gene primer amplification. Clones were read by immunoSEQ multiplex PCR, and TCRdb kept only the in-frame ones, dropping some. V, J and clone size are those of that table, while D and trimming were read from the DNA. Here the sample spans a few hundred thousand clones, 84% being singletons. The chain uses TRBV5-1 and TRBJ2-6, with 9 bases fitting TRBD1. This receptor was identified in a man in his fifties or sixties with acute or convalescent COVID-19. Sample: peripheral blood. CDR3 protein: CASSLATGQGTGANVLTF. In nucleotides, the CDR3 is TGCGCCAGCAGCTTGGCCACGGGACAGGGTACTGGGGCCAACGTCCTGACTTTC.